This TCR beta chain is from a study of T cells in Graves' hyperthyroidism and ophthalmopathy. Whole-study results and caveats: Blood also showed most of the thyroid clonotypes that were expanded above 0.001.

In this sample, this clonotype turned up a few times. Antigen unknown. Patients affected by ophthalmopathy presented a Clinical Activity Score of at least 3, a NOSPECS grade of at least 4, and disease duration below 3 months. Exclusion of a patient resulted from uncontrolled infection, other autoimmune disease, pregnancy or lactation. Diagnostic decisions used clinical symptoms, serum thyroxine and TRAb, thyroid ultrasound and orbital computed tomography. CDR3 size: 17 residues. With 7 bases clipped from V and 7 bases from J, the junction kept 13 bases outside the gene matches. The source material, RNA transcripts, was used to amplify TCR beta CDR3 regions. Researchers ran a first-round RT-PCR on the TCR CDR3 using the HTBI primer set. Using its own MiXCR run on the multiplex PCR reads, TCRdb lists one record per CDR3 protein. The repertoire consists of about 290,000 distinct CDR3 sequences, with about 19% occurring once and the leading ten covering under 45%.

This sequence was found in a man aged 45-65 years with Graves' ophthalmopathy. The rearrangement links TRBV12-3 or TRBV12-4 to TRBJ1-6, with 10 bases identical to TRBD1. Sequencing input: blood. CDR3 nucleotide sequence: TGTGCCAGCAACCTCCTGACAGGGGGCGCAACCAATTCACCCCTCCACTTT. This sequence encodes CASNLLTGGATNSPLHF.